Sequencing of this T cell receptor (beta chain) was carried out in a study of cytomegalovirus exposure and HLA in healthy donors listed by TCRdb under 2017. In the study overall: An earlier analysis of roughly 500 of the donors reported approximately 300 Gb of sequence data and 117 million unique TCR beta sequences obtained from roughly 170 million T cells. An early release covering just under 650 HLA-typed donors comprised approximately 300 gigabases of sequencing data and roughly 86 million unique TCR sequences. The genetic ancestry cluster associated with self-reported Caucasian donors included 80% to 90% of the roughly 410 genotyped donors. The study was designed to test whether signatures of past pathogen exposure could be identified by cataloging public T cell receptors. The study used immunosequencing to profile the T cell repertoires of several hundred subjects and linked those repertoires to cytomegalovirus serostatus. Along with the roughly 700-subject first cohort, a separate validation cohort of 120 different subjects was used. To predict cytomegalovirus infection status, the study brought together high-throughput TCR immunosequencing, statistical association of individual TCRs with disease status, and machine learning. In a later analysis, previously published TCR beta repertoires from more than 500 donors were re-analyzed and high-resolution HLA genotyping was added so that TCR occurrence patterns could be studied. Rather than drawing on any new phenotypic data, the later analysis identified candidate immune exposures from TCR beta sequences and the way those sequences occurred across donors. In an earlier analysis of a few hundred of the donors, high-throughput TCR beta sequencing was used to judge whether each TCR beta V gene segment behaved as functional or pseudogenic. Donor age, sex, ethnicity and CMV serostatus were collected together with the repertoire data. A later genetic analysis used genome-wide SNP genotypes for about three fifths of the 666 donors, treating that subset as a discovery cohort. Every discovery cohort repertoire had been produced on one sequencing platform. Class I and class II HLA loci were covered by the typing at four-digit resolution. Typing coverage varied by locus: about 629-640 donors for A, B, C, DRB1 and DQB1; some 520 for DQA1; approximately 570 for DPA1; 400 to 480 for DPB1. Roughly five DR-DQ haplotypes were treated as single units for association and clustering because of strong linkage in the cohort. Among 398 genotyped donors of the cohort, an average of approximately 240,000 unique TCR beta nucleotide sequences were sequenced per donor, approximately 20% of them non-productive.

The protocol used for the library was the immunoSEQ multiplex PCR assay. For the multiplex PCR, a mixture combining 60 forward primers for TCR Vbeta segments and 13 reverse primers for TCR Jbeta segments was used. Amplification of the CDR3 region of rearranged TCR beta genes was performed with a multiplex PCR assay on genomic DNA. Amplified TCR beta libraries were sequenced as 87-base-pair reads on the Illumina HiSeq System. In the paper's pipeline: A later analysis counted about 80 million unique TCR beta chains across the 666 repertoires, and around 9.9 million of these chains were shared by at least two donors. A nearest-neighbor algorithm error-corrected the raw reads and collapsed the reads into unique sequences, merging closely related sequences to remove PCR and sequencing errors. CDR3 sequences were aligned to IMGT reference sequences to assign V, D and J gene segments. Each retained sequence needed at least a six-nucleotide match to both a V gene segment and a J gene segment. A rearrangement was called productive if the CDR3 had no stop codons and remained in frame with V and J, and every other rearrangement was called non-productive. CDR3 was defined by IMGT convention, running from the second conserved V-encoded cysteine to the conserved J-encoded phenylalanine. In an earlier analysis of roughly 580 of the donors, sequences lacking an unambiguous match to a single V gene segment were excluded. In an earlier analysis of some 590 of the donors, V segments were called functional above 56.7% productive rearrangements and were called segregating when the between-donor standard deviation exceeded 5%. A statistical classification framework was built for diagnosing cytomegalovirus status from the catalog of TCR beta chain sequences. V and J gene assignment, in a later analysis, came from comparing TCR nucleotide sequences with IMGT/GENE-DB human TR gene sequences. The TCRdist pipeline was used in a later analysis to assign CDR3 sequences and most-parsimonious VDJ recombination scenarios. A later analysis defined each TCR beta chain by its CDR3 amino acid sequence plus V-gene family, and excluded reads lacking a unique V-gene family. To address suspected cross-contamination and a sequencing artifact, a later analysis removed 592 highly shared, low-generation-probability nucleotide sequences. For each public chain, a later analysis derived a clonal expansion index from normalized ranks of inferred template counts within each repertoire. A later analysis computed generation probabilities with a VDJ recombination model fitted to out-of-frame rearrangements, and checked the results against IGoR. Hypergeometric tests were used in a later analysis to score TCR-TCR, TCR-HLA and TCR-CMV co-occurrence, with a repertoire-size bias correction applied to the TCR pairs. False discovery rates were estimated in a later analysis by permuting HLA or CMV assignments 20 times. In a later analysis, co-occurring TCRs were grouped using DBSCAN, with TCRdist sequence similarity added in when clustering inside HLA-allele-positive subsets. Repertoires with fewer than 30,000 or more than 120,000 public chains were left out of co-occurrence clustering, as were about 5 repertoires with anomalous nucleotide sharing. TCRdb carries this immuneACCESS record with in-frame sequences only. Its versions omit some clonotypes, under half of them owing to an unresolved V gene in the studies checked, with the rest unexplained. The D gene and trimming were derived from the DNA, and the V and J assignments and clone size from that table. Across this sample there are a few hundred thousand clones, with 83% seen only once. The ten largest clones capture around 1.5% of the sample.

In the case of this clone: Which antigen it targets is not known. No base quality information exists; no much larger clone differs at one position.

V lost 8 bases and J lost 6 bases; the stretch between them is 14 bases long. From cysteine to phenylalanine, the CDR3 is 13 amino acids long. CDR3 DNA only is kept here, 39 bases in frame from base 1. The germline V gene yields SGHVS for CDR1 and FNYEAQ for CDR2. General conclusions and limits of the study: Sequencing depth was assumed to be roughly uniform across donors in the presence/absence analyses, though that assumption may not hold. Three of the identified cytomegalovirus-associated TCR beta chains were confirmed in vitro to be specific for cytomegalovirus antigens. In an earlier analysis of 587 of the donors, most TCR beta V segments appeared in productive rearrangements about 87% or about 30% of the time, broadly matching IMGT annotations. According to a later analysis, TCR association rates differed among HLA loci, with DRB1 alleles showing the most associated TCRs and HLA-C alleles showing the fewest. A later analysis reported that several top co-occurrence clusters appeared linked to parvovirus B19, influenza, CMV and Epstein-Barr virus. Correlated functional status among segregating V segments might be attributable to linkage disequilibrium, but an unknown experimental factor could not be ruled out. A later analysis found that most CMV-associated TCR beta chains appeared HLA-restricted, with HLA associations seemingly driven largely by CMV exposure. A group of highly shared sequence variants was considered likely to be a technical artifact of the sequencing pipeline. Assigning TCR associations to individual alleles was difficult when HLA alleles, especially DR and DQ, strongly co-occurred. Because HLA typing was missing for some donors at each locus, association tests included only the typed subset. While some public TCRs were present in many individuals, most TCR sequences turned up only very rarely across donors. In the study, around 150 TCR beta chains were listed as associated with cytomegalovirus. The authors suggested that the approach could potentially be generalized to other disease states and immunological phenotypes. A later analysis associated approximately 17,000 TCR beta sequences with specific HLA alleles at a false discovery rate of 0.05. A later analysis found that HLA-associated TCR beta chains were more clonally expanded and had lower generation probabilities than equally common non-associated chains. Some IMGT-functional V segments, including TRBV6-2 and TRBV6-3, could not be distinguished by the 87-base-pair reads and were therefore excluded. The earlier analysis of a few hundred of the donors excluded roughly 17 rarely observed V segments, including chromosome 9 orphons, because counts were too low. The cohort was sequenced for TCR beta chains only, and without alpha or paired-chain data the features that could be detected were limited. An association between a missense DCLRE1C variant and V-gene and J-gene trimming of TCR beta chains was found in a later genetic analysis and replicated in an independent cohort. According to a later genetic analysis, donors in an Asian-associated ancestry cluster had fewer N-insertions in productive TCRs than the approximately 650-donor mean. In both the original and validation cohorts, the classifier was reported to diagnose cytomegalovirus status with high specificity and sensitivity. A further reported finding was that TCR beta sequences accurately predicted the HLA-A and HLA-B alleles for most subjects in the first cohort. The only immune exposure information available for the cohort was CMV serostatus.

The cohort consisted of 600 or so healthy bone marrow donors. Cohort members were all nominally healthy when sampled, although unrecorded immune exposures were likely present. The donor tested CMV seronegative, placing the donor among the roughly 340 seronegative members of the cohort. A peripheral blood sample was provided by each donor, and peripheral blood mononuclear cells were used for TCR beta sequencing. The Qiagen DNeasy Blood Extraction Kit was used to extract genomic DNA from the blood cell samples. The chain is assembled from TRBV7-6 and TRBJ2-1; the D gene is possibly TRBD2, with 6 bases matching. Sequenced input: PBMCs. This TCR came from a girl aged 10-17 years in good health and CMV-seronegative. The DNA sequence is as follows: TGTGCCAGCTCGGGACTGCAGCTCAATGAGCAGTTCTTC. This is translated as CASSGLQLNEQFF. The variable domain in full, with residues beyond the CDR3 obtained from the reference TRBV7-6 and TRBJ2-1 genes, is GAGVSQSPRYKVTKRGQDVALRCDPISGHVSLYWYRQALGQGPEFLTYFNYEAQQDKSGLPNDRFSAERPEGSISTLTIQRTEQRDSAMYRCASSGLQLNEQFFGPGTRLTVL.